A single sample is the source of the 3 T cell receptor beta chains below, sequenced in a study of kidney transplant recipient with SARS-CoV-2 infection. TCRdb used MiXCR to reprocess the reads, holding one entry per CDR3 protein. This repertoire shows 200,000 to 300,000 distinct CDR3 sequences, about 30% found once; its top ten account for roughly 7%. Sequencing used a blood sample, obtained at baseline and on roughly day 120 from a kidney transplant recipient. The receptors stem from a young adult male patient who had COVID-19 and was a kidney transplant recipient. Some T cells may arise from the graft donor.

A note on this clonotype: Being one base from a much bigger clone, this may be a read error. This sequence joins TRBV28 and TRBJ1-3; D gene unclear. The CDR3 contains 16 residues. Germline CDR1 and CDR2: MDHEN and SYDVKM. As DNA, the CDR3 is TGTGCCAGCAGTCCACCTCACCGGGAAATCGGAAGCACCATATATTTT. Translated: CASSPPHREIGSTIYF.

Comments on this clonotype: Sequence at one end of the junction differs from germline and may be a read error. The J gene is TRBJ2-7, the V gene TRBV20-1, with 11 bases aligning to TRBD2. The CDR3 is 16 residues long. Germline lookup yields CDR1 DFQATT and CDR2 SNEGSKA (reference sequence). DNA for the CDR3: TGCAGTACTAGAGCCGTGACTAGCGGGACGCCCTACGGGCAGTACTTC. It translates to CSTRAVTSGTPYGQYF.

This clonotype was detected ten times or more. At one end the junction does not follow the germline gene, possibly because of a read error. The chain joins TRBV5-1 to TRBJ1-1, with 10 bases that match TRBD1. Germline V gives CDR1 SGHRS, CDR2 YFSETQ. CDR3 length equals 12 residues. CDR3 in amino acids: CASSLGQGEAFF. CDR3 DNA sequence: TGTGCCAGCAGCTTGGGACAGGGGGAAGCTTTCTTT.